This T cell receptor beta chain derives from a study of T-cell memory formation after mild COVID-19. Note on this clonotype: Its antigen is currently unknown.

The V gene end was trimmed by 6 bases and the J gene end by 7 bases; junction bases not matched to a gene: 17. This CDR3 is built from 16 residues. Barcoded TCR alpha and TCR beta cDNA libraries with UMIs came from 5'RACE using constant-segment primers. A single record per CDR3 protein comes from TCRdb applying MiXCR to the 5' RACE reads. Of under 550,000 distinct CDR3 sequences in the sample, 15% to 20% were seen once. Study outcomes and limitations: In second-wave clones peaking day 37, SARS-CoV-2 specificity remained unconfirmed. Largely, contracting CD4+ clones fell within CM and EM, and contracting CD8+ clones within EMRA.

Sample: PBMCs or a T cell subset sorted from them (not recorded which). The V gene is TRBV12-3 or TRBV12-4, the J gene TRBJ1-2; 7 nucleotides align to TRBD1. This sequence originates from an adult woman who had mild COVID-19 (a few samples of this study predate the infection). Cell type and time point are not known. The CDR3 DNA sequence: TGTGCCAGCAGCTATACAGGGGTAAGAACCTCTCGTGGCTACACCTTC. Its translation: CASSYTGVRTSRGYTF.